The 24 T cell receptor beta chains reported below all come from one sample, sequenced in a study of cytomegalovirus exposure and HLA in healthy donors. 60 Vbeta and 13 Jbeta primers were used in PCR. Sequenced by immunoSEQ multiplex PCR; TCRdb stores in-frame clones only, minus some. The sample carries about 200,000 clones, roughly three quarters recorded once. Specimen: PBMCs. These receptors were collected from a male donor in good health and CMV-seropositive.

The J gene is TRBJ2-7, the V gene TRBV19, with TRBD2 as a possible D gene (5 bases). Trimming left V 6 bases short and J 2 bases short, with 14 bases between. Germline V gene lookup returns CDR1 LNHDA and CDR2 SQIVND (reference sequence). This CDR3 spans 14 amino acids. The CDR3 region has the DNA TGTGCCAGTAGCCGCACACCGGGGACCTACGAGCAGTACTTC. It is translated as CASSRTPGTYEQYF.

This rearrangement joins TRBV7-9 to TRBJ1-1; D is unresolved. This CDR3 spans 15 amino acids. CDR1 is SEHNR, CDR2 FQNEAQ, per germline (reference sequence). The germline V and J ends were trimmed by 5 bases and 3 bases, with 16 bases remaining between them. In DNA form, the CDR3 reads TGTGCCAGCAGCCGCACGCAGGCTGGGCACACTGAAGCTTTCTTT. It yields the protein CASSRTQAGHTEAFF.

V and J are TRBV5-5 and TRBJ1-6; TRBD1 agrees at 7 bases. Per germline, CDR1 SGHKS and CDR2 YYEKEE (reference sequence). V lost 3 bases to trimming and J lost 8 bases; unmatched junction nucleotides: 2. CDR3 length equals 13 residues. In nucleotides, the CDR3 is TGTGCCAGCAGCTGGGACAGTGATTCACCCCTCCACTTT. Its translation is CASSWDSDSPLHF. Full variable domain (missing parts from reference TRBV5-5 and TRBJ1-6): DAGVTQSPTHLIKTRGQQVTLRCSPISGHKSVSWYQQVLGQGPQFIFQYYEKEERGRGNFPDRFSARQFPNYSSELNVNALLLGDSALYLCASSWDSDSPLHFGNGTRLTVT.

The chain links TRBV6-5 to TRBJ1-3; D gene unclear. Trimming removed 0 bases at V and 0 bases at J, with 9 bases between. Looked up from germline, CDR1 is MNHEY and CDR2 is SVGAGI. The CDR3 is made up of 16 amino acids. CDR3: CASSYSRAHSGNTIYF. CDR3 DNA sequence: TGTGCCAGCAGTTACTCGAGAGCGCACTCTGGAAACACCATATATTTT.

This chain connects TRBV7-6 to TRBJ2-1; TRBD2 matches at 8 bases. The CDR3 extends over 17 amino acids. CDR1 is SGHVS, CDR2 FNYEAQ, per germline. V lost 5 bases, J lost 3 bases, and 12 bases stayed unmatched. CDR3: CASSRRARGVGYNEQFF. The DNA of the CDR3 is TGTGCCAGCAGCCGGAGGGCGCGGGGGGTTGGCTACAATGAGCAGTTCTTC.

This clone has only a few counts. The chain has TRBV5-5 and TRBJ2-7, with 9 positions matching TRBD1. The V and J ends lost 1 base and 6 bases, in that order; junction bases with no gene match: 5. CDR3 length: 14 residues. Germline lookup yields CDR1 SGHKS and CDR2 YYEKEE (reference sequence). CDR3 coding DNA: TGTGCCAGCAGCTTGTGGGGACAGGGATCCGAGCAGTACTTC. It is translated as CASSLWGQGSEQYF.

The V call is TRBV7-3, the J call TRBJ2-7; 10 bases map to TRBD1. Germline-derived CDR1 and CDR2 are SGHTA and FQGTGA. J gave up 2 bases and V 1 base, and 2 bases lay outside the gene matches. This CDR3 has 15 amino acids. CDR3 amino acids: CASSLSGQGAYEQYF. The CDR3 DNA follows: TGTGCCAGCAGCTTAAGCGGACAGGGGGCCTACGAGCAGTACTTC.

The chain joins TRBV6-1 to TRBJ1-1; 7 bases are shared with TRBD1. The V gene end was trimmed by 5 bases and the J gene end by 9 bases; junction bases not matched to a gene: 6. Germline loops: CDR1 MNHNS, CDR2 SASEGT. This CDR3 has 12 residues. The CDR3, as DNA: TGTGCCAGCAGTAATGGACAGGCTCAAGCTTTCTTT. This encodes CASSNGQAQAFF.

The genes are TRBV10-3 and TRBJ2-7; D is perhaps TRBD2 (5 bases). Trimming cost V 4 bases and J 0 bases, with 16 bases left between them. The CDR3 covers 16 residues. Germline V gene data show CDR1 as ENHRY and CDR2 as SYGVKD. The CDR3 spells CAISARTVDFSYEQYF. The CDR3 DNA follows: TGTGCCATCAGTGCCCGGACGGTGGACTTCTCCTACGAGCAGTACTTC.

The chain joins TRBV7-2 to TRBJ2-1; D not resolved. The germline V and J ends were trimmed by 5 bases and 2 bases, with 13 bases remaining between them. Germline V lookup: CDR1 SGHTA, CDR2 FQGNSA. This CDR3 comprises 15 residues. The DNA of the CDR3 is TGTGCCAGCAGCCCCGATGGTCTAGCCTACAATGAGCAGTTCTTC. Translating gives CASSPDGLAYNEQFF.

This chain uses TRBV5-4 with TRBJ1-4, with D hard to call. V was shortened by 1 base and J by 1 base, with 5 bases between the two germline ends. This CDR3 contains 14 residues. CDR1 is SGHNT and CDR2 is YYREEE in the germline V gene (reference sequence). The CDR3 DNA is TGTGCCAGCAGCTTGACGGGAACTAATGAAAAACTGTTTTTT. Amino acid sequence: CASSLTGTNEKLFF.

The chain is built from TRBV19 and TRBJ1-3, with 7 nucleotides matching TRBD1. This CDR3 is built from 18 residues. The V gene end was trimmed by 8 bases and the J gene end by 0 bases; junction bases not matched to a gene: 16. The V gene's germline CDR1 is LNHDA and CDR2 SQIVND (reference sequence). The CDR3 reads CASSYPTGQVGSGNTIYF. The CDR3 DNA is TGTGCCAGTTCATACCCCACCGGACAGGTGGGCTCTGGAAACACCATATATTTT.

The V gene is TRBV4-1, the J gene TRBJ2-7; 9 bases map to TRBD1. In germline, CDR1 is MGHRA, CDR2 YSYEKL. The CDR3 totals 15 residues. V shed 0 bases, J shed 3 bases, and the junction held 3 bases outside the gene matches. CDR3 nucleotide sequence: TGCGCCAGCAGCCAAGAAGGGACAGGGTTCTACGAGCAGTACTTC. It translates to CASSQEGTGFYEQYF.

The CDR3 loop is CASSLQTGLTYEQYF. Here the CDR3 DNA reads TGTGCCAGCAGCCTTCAGACAGGGCTAACCTACGAGCAGTACTTC. V is TRBV5-4 and J is TRBJ2-7; 7 bases are a match to TRBD1. The CDR3 spans 15 residues. Germline V gives CDR1 SGHNT, CDR2 YYREEE (reference sequence). Losses at the gene ends were 4 bases for V and 2 bases for J; bases not matched to a gene: 9.

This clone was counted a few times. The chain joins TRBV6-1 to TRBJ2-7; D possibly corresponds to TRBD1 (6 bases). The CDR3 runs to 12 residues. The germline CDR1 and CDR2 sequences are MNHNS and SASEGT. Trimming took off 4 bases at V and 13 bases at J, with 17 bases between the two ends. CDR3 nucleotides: TGTGCCAGCAGTGCTCAGGGGCTCGAGGATTACTTC. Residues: CASSAQGLEDYF.

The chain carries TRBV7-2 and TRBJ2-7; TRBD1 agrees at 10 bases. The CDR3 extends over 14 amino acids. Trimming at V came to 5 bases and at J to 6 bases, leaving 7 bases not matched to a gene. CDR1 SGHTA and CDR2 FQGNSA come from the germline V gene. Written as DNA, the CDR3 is TGTGCCAGCAGCCCCCCGGACAGGGGGGGCGAGCAGTACTTC. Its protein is CASSPPDRGGEQYF. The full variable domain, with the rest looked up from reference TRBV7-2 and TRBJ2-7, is GAGVSQSPSNKVTEKGKDVELRCDPISGHTALYWYRQSLGQGLEFLIYFQGNSAPDKSGLPSDRFSAERTGGSVSTLTIQRTQQEDSAVYLCASSPPDRGGEQYFGPGTRLTVT.

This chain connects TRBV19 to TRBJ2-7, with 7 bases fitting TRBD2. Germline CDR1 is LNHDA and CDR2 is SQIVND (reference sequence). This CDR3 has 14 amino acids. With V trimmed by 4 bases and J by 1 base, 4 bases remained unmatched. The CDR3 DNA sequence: TGTGCCAGTAGTACTAGCGGTGGTTCCTACGAGCAGTACTTC. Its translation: CASSTSGGSYEQYF.

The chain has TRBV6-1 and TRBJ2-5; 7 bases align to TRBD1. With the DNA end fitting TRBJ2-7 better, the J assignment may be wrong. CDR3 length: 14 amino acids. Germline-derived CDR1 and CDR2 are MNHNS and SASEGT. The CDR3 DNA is TGTGCCAGCAGTGAACAGGGGGTGAGAAACGAGCAGTACTTC. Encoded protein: CASSEQGVRNEQYF.

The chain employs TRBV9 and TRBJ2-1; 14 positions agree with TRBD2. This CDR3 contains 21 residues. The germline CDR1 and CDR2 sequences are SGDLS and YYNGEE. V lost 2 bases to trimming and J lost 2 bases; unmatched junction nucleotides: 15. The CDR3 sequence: CASSVDPLRLAGGNTYNEQFF. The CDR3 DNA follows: TGTGCCAGCAGCGTTGACCCCTTGAGACTAGCGGGGGGGAACACCTACAATGAGCAGTTCTTC.

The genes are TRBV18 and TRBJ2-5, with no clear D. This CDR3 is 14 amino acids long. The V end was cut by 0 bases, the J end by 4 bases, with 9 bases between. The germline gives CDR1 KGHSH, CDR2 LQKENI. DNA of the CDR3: TGTGCCAGCTCACCACCCCCGCGAGGAGAGACCCAGTACTTC. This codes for CASSPPPRGETQYF.

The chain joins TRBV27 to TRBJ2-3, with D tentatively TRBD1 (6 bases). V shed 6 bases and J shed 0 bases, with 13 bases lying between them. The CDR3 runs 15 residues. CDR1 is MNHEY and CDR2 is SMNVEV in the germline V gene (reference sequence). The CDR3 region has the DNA TGTGCCAGCAGCCACCCAGGGGTTAGCACAGATACGCAGTATTTT. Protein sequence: CASSHPGVSTDTQYF.

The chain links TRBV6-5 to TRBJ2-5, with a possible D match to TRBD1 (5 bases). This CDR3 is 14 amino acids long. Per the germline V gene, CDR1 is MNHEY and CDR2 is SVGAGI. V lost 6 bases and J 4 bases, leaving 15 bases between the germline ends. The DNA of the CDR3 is TGTGCCAGCAGCGCCCAGGGTGGAAGAGAGACCCAGTACTTC. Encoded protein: CASSAQGGRETQYF.

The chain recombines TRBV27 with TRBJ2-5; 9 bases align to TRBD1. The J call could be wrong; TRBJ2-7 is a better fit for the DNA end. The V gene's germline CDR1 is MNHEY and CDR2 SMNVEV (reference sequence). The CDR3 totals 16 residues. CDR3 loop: CASSLSSGQGYYEQYF. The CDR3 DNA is TGTGCCAGCAGTTTATCGTCGGGACAGGGATACTACGAGCAGTACTTC.

CDR3 loop: CSARVEDRGHF. The CDR3 coding sequence is TGCAGTGCTAGAGTCGAGGACAGGGGCCATTTT. The J gene is TRBJ1-5, the V gene TRBV20-1; 9 bases agree with TRBD1. Germline V gene sequence: CDR1 DFQATT, CDR2 SNEGSKA (reference sequence). The V gene end was trimmed by 1 base and the J gene end by 16 bases; junction bases not matched to a gene: 5. CDR3 length: 11 residues.